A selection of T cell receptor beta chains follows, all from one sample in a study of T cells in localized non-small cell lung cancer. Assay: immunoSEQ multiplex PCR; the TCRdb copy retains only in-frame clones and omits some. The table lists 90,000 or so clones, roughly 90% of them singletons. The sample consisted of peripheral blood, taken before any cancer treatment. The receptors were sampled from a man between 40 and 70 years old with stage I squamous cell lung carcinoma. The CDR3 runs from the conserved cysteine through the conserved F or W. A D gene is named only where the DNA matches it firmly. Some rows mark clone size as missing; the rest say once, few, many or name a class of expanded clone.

cdr3_aa: CATSTLAGTSYNEQFF; cdr3_nt: TGTGCCACCAGCACCTTAGCGGGCACCTCCTACAATGAGCAGTTCTTC; clone_size: .; v_call: TRBV15; cdr3_length: 16; d_call: TRBD2; j_call: TRBJ2-1
cdr3_aa: CASRSTVSTTRHTGELFF; cdr3_nt: TGTGCCAGCAGATCGACAGTGTCCACTACAAGACACACCGGGGAGCTGTTTTTT; clone_size: .; v_call: TRBV27; cdr3_length: 18; d_call: .; j_call: TRBJ2-2
cdr3_aa: CASSRGQNEKLFF; cdr3_nt: TGTGCCAGCAGCCGCGGACAGAATGAAAAACTGTTTTTT; clone_size: .; v_call: TRBV7-9; cdr3_length: 13; d_call: .; j_call: TRBJ1-4
cdr3_aa: CASSPTRDTRTNYGYTF; cdr3_nt: TGTGCCAGCAGCCCAACACGGGACACCAGAACTAACTATGGCTACACCTTC; clone_size: .; v_call: TRBV7-8; cdr3_length: 17; d_call: .; j_call: TRBJ1-2
cdr3_aa: CASSQNRGETQYF; cdr3_nt: TGTGCCAGTAGTCAGAACAGGGGAGAGACCCAGTACTTC; clone_size: few; v_call: TRBV19; cdr3_length: 13; d_call: TRBD1; j_call: TRBJ2-5
cdr3_aa: CASSLSGQGYGKLFF; cdr3_nt: TGTGCCAGTAGTCTCTCGGGACAGGGATATGGAAAACTGTTTTTT; clone_size: .; v_call: TRBV19; cdr3_length: 15; d_call: TRBD1; j_call: TRBJ1-4
cdr3_aa: CSAKRDTQYF; cdr3_nt: TGCAGTGCTAAAAGGGATACGCAGTATTTT; clone_size: .; v_call: TRBV20-1; cdr3_length: 10; d_call: .; j_call: TRBJ2-3
cdr3_aa: CASSQGQGNQPQHF; cdr3_nt: TGTGCCAGCTCACAGGGACAGGGCAATCAGCCCCAGCATTTT; clone_size: .; v_call: TRBV18; cdr3_length: 14; d_call: TRBD1; j_call: TRBJ1-5
cdr3_aa: CASSRGTSGNTIYF; cdr3_nt: TGCGCCAGCAGTAGGGGTACCTCTGGAAACACCATATATTTT; clone_size: .; v_call: TRBV5-1; cdr3_length: 14; d_call: .; j_call: TRBJ1-3
cdr3_aa: CASKGLTNTGELFF; cdr3_nt: TGCGCCAGCAAGGGGCTAACGAACACCGGGGAGCTGTTTTTT; clone_size: .; v_call: TRBV5-1; cdr3_length: 14; d_call: .; j_call: TRBJ2-2
cdr3_aa: CASSSSDRTTEAFF; cdr3_nt: TGTGCCAGCAGCTCGTCGGACAGAACCACTGAAGCTTTCTTT; clone_size: .; v_call: TRBV7-9; cdr3_length: 14; d_call: .; j_call: TRBJ1-1
cdr3_aa: CASSTNSGGMGNEQFF; cdr3_nt: TGTGCCAGCTCGACCAATAGCGGGGGTATGGGCAATGAGCAGTTCTTC; clone_size: .; v_call: TRBV18; cdr3_length: 16; d_call: TRBD2; j_call: TRBJ2-1
cdr3_aa: CASSVEGFGYTF; cdr3_nt: TGCGCCAGCAGCGTGGAGGGGTTCGGCTACACCTTC; clone_size: .; v_call: TRBV5-1; cdr3_length: 12; d_call: .; j_call: TRBJ1-2
cdr3_aa: CASSLVPGKGTEAFF; cdr3_nt: TGCGCCAGCAGCTTGGTTCCAGGGAAAGGCACTGAAGCTTTCTTT; clone_size: few; v_call: TRBV5-1; cdr3_length: 15; d_call: .; j_call: TRBJ1-1
cdr3_aa: CASSSAGGSTDTQYF; cdr3_nt: TGTGCCAGCAGCTCGGCGGGGGGGAGCACAGATACGCAGTATTTT; clone_size: .; v_call: TRBV5-4; cdr3_length: 15; d_call: TRBD2; j_call: TRBJ2-3
cdr3_aa: CATSVDGGRSEAFF; cdr3_nt: TGTGCCACCAGCGTGGACGGAGGTCGTAGTGAAGCTTTCTTT; clone_size: .; v_call: TRBV15; cdr3_length: 14; d_call: .; j_call: TRBJ1-1
cdr3_aa: CASSQDTVGRAGGNYGYTF; cdr3_nt: TGCGCCAGCAGCCAAGATACAGTTGGGCGGGCGGGTGGTAACTATGGCTACACCTTC; clone_size: .; v_call: TRBV4-1; cdr3_length: 19; d_call: .; j_call: TRBJ1-2
cdr3_aa: CASRGGPGTSGQETQYF; cdr3_nt: TGCGCCAGCAGGGGGGGGCCCGGGACTAGCGGCCAAGAGACCCAGTACTTC; clone_size: .; v_call: TRBV5-1; cdr3_length: 17; d_call: TRBD2; j_call: TRBJ2-5
cdr3_aa: CASSLTSGGIWEQYF; cdr3_nt: TGTGCCAGCAGCTTGACTAGCGGGGGAATTTGGGAGCAGTACTTC; clone_size: .; v_call: TRBV13; cdr3_length: 15; d_call: TRBD2; j_call: TRBJ2-7
cdr3_aa: CSVLQGWRNTEAFF; cdr3_nt: TGCAGCGTATTACAGGGTTGGAGGAACACTGAAGCTTTCTTT; clone_size: .; v_call: TRBV29-1; cdr3_length: 14; d_call: .; j_call: TRBJ1-1
cdr3_aa: CASRITGPGNTIYF; cdr3_nt: TGTGCCAGCAGAATAACAGGGCCTGGAAACACCATATATTTT; clone_size: .; v_call: TRBV6-6; cdr3_length: 14; d_call: .; j_call: TRBJ1-3
cdr3_aa: CASSEGLLKRSKWAGNTIYF; cdr3_nt: TGTGCCAGCAGCGAGGGTCTCCTTAAACGGAGTAAATGGGCTGGAAACACCATATATTTT; clone_size: few; v_call: TRBV9; cdr3_length: 20; d_call: .; j_call: TRBJ1-3